This is a list of T cell receptor beta chains from one sample in a study of human T cells and chemical hapten exposure. Each CDR3 protein gets one entry after TCRdb re-called the RACE reads with MiXCR. Here the sample spans tens of thousands of distinct CDR3 sequences, 9.3% being singletons. Sequences were derived from whole blood, sampled in connection with sensitization to the hapten diphenylcyclopropenone (DPC). These receptors originate from a woman in her 40s with alopecia areata. Some clones in this sample may be carry-over from other donors' samples. Both conserved end residues are part of each CDR3. Each record gives: clone size, J gene, V gene, D gene, CDR3 protein, CDR3 DNA. A D gene is named only where the DNA matches it firmly. Only some rows state a clone size, as once, few, many or a class for expanded clones.

NA TRBJ1-6 TRBV12-3/TRBV12-4 TRBD1 CASGTQGAHSPLHF TGTGCCAGCGGGACGCAGGGGGCCCATTCACCCCTCCACTTT
many TRBJ1-4 TRBV7-9 TRBD1 CASSIPGQGLNEKLFF TGTGCCAGCAGCATTCCGGGACAGGGTCTAAATGAAAAACTGTTTTTT
NA TRBJ2-7 TRBV5-5 NA CASSLTTGTNYEQYF TGTGCCAGCAGCCTGACGACAGGAACAAACTACGAGCAGTACTTC
few TRBJ2-1 TRBV7-2 TRBD2 CASSTSGGVNEQFF TGTGCCAGCAGCACGAGCGGGGGGGTCAATGAGCAGTTCTTC
many TRBJ2-3 TRBV12-3/TRBV12-4 NA CASTSRAGTDTQYF TGTGCCAGCACTTCAAGGGCCGGGACAGATACGCAGTATTTT
NA TRBJ2-3 TRBV11-3 NA CASSSGLNTQYF TGTGCCAGCAGCTCGGGCCTGAATACGCAGTATTTT
many TRBJ1-1 TRBV3-1 NA CASSQNGRGLNTEAFF TGTGCCAGCAGCCAGAACGGTCGAGGGTTGAACACTGAAGCTTTCTTT
many TRBJ2-1 TRBV5-1 NA CASSLGANDEQFF TGCGCCAGCAGCCTAGGGGCGAACGATGAGCAGTTCTTC
many TRBJ2-1 TRBV30 NA CAWRSSSYNEQFF TGTGCCTGGAGGTCCAGTTCCTACAATGAGCAGTTCTTC
many TRBJ2-3 TRBV10-2 TRBD2 CASRRGLDTDTQYF TGCGCCAGCAGGAGAGGACTAGACACAGATACGCAGTATTTT
many TRBJ2-1 TRBV27 TRBD2 CASSSPYSIAGGYNEQFF TGTGCCAGCAGTTCCCCCTATTCCATAGCGGGGGGTTACAATGAGCAGTTCTTC
few TRBJ1-1 TRBV6-6 NA CASRGAEAEAFF TGTGCCAGCAGGGGGGCGGAGGCTGAAGCTTTCTTT
many TRBJ2-7 TRBV7-8 TRBD1 CASSPGGQGPEQYF TGTGCCAGCAGCCCAGGGGGACAGGGACCCGAGCAGTACTTC
many TRBJ2-2 TRBV7-9 NA CASSLGMGFMTGELFF TGTGCCAGCAGCTTAGGAATGGGGTTCATGACCGGGGAGCTGTTTTTT
few TRBJ1-2 TRBV28 NA CASSPGFNYGYTF TGTGCCAGCAGTCCGGGATTTAACTATGGCTACACCTTC
few TRBJ2-5 TRBV28 NA CASRPLGSTETQYF TGTGCCAGCAGACCCCTAGGGAGTACTGAGACCCAGTACTTC
NA TRBJ2-5 TRBV10-3 NA CAIRVDTLQETQYF TGTGCCATCCGAGTGGACACCCTCCAAGAGACCCAGTACTTC
few TRBJ2-7 TRBV6-2/TRBV6-3 NA CASSERGEYSYEQYF TGTGCCAGCAGCGAACGAGGGGAGTATTCCTACGAGCAGTACTTC
NA TRBJ1-2 TRBV18 TRBD1 CASSPNRGDNYGYTF TGTGCCAGCTCACCAAACAGGGGCGACAACTATGGCTACACCTTC
many TRBJ2-3 TRBV5-5 NA CASSTVGGRPTDTQYF TGTGCCAGCAGCACGGTCGGGGGGCGGCCCACAGATACGCAGTATTTT
many TRBJ2-3 TRBV5-1 TRBD2 CASSLLAGDADTQYF TGCGCCAGCAGCTTGCTAGCGGGGGACGCAGATACGCAGTATTTT
NA TRBJ1-1 TRBV7-8 NA CASSPGGNTEAFF TGTGCCAGCAGTCCCGGGGGAAACACTGAAGCTTTCTTT
few TRBJ1-5 TRBV6-2/TRBV6-3 NA CASSLGGINQPQHF TGTGCCAGCAGCCTCGGGGGCATCAATCAGCCCCAGCATTTT
NA TRBJ1-2 TRBV4-1 NA CASSFRQEDYGYTF TGCGCCAGCAGCTTTCGACAGGAAGACTATGGCTACACCTTC
many TRBJ2-5 TRBV6-6 TRBD2 CASSLAGRQETQYF TGTGCCAGCAGTTTAGCGGGGAGGCAAGAGACCCAGTACTTC
many TRBJ2-3 TRBV6-4 NA CASSLGEDPDTQYF TGTGCCAGCAGCCTGGGGGAGGACCCAGATACGCAGTATTTT
NA TRBJ2-7 TRBV19 TRBD2 CASSAGTSGRSYEQYF TGTGCCAGTAGTGCCGGGACTAGCGGCCGCTCCTACGAGCAGTACTTC
many TRBJ2-3 TRBV4-1 TRBD2 CASSRGPATGRGGGTQYF TGCGCCAGCAGCCGCGGCCCTGCGACTGGGCGGGGGGGAGGTACGCAGTATTTT
NA TRBJ2-2 TRBV7-7 NA CASSPIPGINTGELFF TGTGCCAGCAGCCCGATACCGGGAATTAACACCGGGGAGCTGTTTTTT
NA TRBJ1-2 TRBV28 NA CASSAPTEYGYTF TGTGCCAGCAGTGCCCCAACAGAGTATGGCTACACCTTC
NA TRBJ1-4 TRBV5-5 NA CASSWGRGEEKLFF TGTGCCAGCAGTTGGGGTCGCGGTGAGGAAAAACTGTTTTTT
many TRBJ2-1 TRBV6-4 TRBD2 CASSDGLAGSEQFF TGTGCCAGCAGTGACGGACTAGCGGGTTCAGAGCAGTTCTTC
many TRBJ1-6 TRBV20-1 NA CSAQLQASPLHF TGCAGTGCTCAGTTACAGGCCTCTCCCCTCCACTTT
NA TRBJ1-3 TRBV28 TRBD1 CASRHGGQAGNTIYF TGTGCCAGCCGACACGGGGGACAGGCTGGAAACACCATATATTTT
many TRBJ2-2 TRBV9 TRBD1 CASSDPRTGLLGTGELFF TGTGCCAGCAGCGACCCACGGACAGGCCTCTTGGGGACCGGGGAGCTGTTTTTT
many TRBJ2-2 TRBV20-1 TRBD2 CSARDPTLAGDTGELFF TGCAGTGCTAGAGATCCCACACTAGCGGGGGACACCGGGGAGCTGTTTTTT
NA TRBJ2-7 TRBV7-6 TRBD1 CASSYRGQGYEQYF TGTGCCAGCAGTTACAGGGGGCAAGGATACGAGCAGTACTTC
many TRBJ2-7 TRBV7-9 TRBD1 CASSLGQGKQYF TGTGCCAGCAGCTTGGGACAGGGCAAGCAGTACTTC
many TRBJ1-1 TRBV4-1 NA CASSQDRQENTEAFF TGCGCCAGCAGCCAAGATCGGCAGGAGAACACTGAAGCTTTCTTT
many TRBJ2-3 TRBV27 TRBD1 CASSQGDRASDTQYF TGTGCCAGCAGCCAAGGGGACAGGGCATCAGATACGCAGTATTTT
many TRBJ1-1 TRBV20-1 NA CSADGGEVEAFF TGCAGTGCTGACGGCGGGGAGGTCGAAGCTTTCTTT
few TRBJ1-6 TRBV7-6 TRBD1 CASSLGATGQGSYNSPLHF TGTGCCAGCAGCTTAGGAGCGACGGGACAGGGGTCCTATAATTCACCCCTCCACTTT